This T cell receptor (beta chain) was found in a study of response to subunit inactivated influenza vaccine. Germline V gene lookup returns CDR1 GTSNPN and CDR2 SVGIG (reference sequence). The CDR3 runs 12 residues. V was pared by 0 bases and J by 8 bases, with 8 bases between. One entry per CDR3 protein results from TCRdb running MiXCR on the RT-PCR reads. This sample yields 550,000 to 600,000 distinct CDR3 sequences, of which 12% are seen a single time; roughly 10% belongs to the top ten. This clonotype came up a few times. Antigen unknown. Regarding the study as a whole: That few new T cells are recruited by each seasonal influenza vaccination was the authors' suggestion.

This rearrangement joins TRBV30 to TRBJ2-1, with D hard to call. The sequence came from a middle-aged man who received an inactivated influenza vaccine. Sample: PBMCs from blood, taken on the day of vaccination. Here the CDR3 reads CAWSVRGDEQFF. CDR3 DNA sequence: TGTGCCTGGAGTGTACGCGGAGATGAGCAGTTCTTC.